This entry lists 12 T cell receptor beta chains sequenced from one sample in a study of response to subunit inactivated influenza vaccine. TCRdb itself ran the RT-PCR reads through MiXCR, one entry per CDR3 protein. Altogether 500,000 to 600,000 distinct CDR3 sequences are present, about 14% being singletons, with the ten largest covering around 10%. The specimen comprised PBMCs from blood, sampled 11 to 12 days after vaccination. These receptors came from a man aged 50-60 years who received an inactivated influenza vaccine.

The chain has TRBV2 and TRBJ2-2; 9 bases are shared with TRBD1. Germline V gives CDR1 SNHLY, CDR2 FYNNEI. The CDR3 is 15 residues long. The V segment lost 6 bases and the J segment 5 bases; nucleotides outside the gene matches: 7. The CDR3 reads CASRKGQGLTGELFF. The CDR3 DNA reads as TGTGCCAGCAGGAAGGGACAGGGACTAACCGGGGAGCTGTTTTTT.

This chain joins TRBV24-1 and TRBJ2-2; 7 bases line up with TRBD1. This CDR3 is built from 16 residues. Germline assignment: CDR1 KGHDR and CDR2 SFDVKD. V shed 4 bases and J 4 bases; nucleotides not matched to a gene: 8. For the CDR3, the DNA is TGTGCCACCAGTGACGTGACAGGGTCGGGCACCGGGGAGCTGTTTTTT. As protein: CATSDVTGSGTGELFF.

This clonotype was recorded at least ten times. The chain carries TRBV20-1 and TRBJ2-7; D could derive from TRBD1 or TRBD2 (5 bases each). V lost 5 bases and J lost 5, with 16 bases in between. Germline-derived CDR1 and CDR2 are DFQATT and SNEGSKA (reference sequence). CDR3 length: 13 amino acids. The chain's CDR3 is CSASGTAGNEQYF. The CDR3 coding sequence is TGCAGTGCTTCCGGGACGGCGGGCAACGAGCAGTACTTC.

At least ten counts were recorded for this clonotype. V usage is TRBV20-1 and J usage is TRBJ2-7, with 8 bases identical to TRBD2. The V segment lost 8 bases and the J segment 1 base; nucleotides outside the gene matches: 25. There are 19 residues in the CDR3. Germline lookup yields CDR1 DFQATT and CDR2 SNEGSKA (reference sequence). In nucleotides, the CDR3 is TGCAGTACGGGGCGGAGCGGGAGTTTGTCCCGGGCGGGGTCCTACGAGCAGTACTTC. It specifies CSTGRSGSLSRAGSYEQYF.

In its sample, this clonotype was seen a few times. The rearrangement links TRBV20-1 to TRBJ1-5, with D unresolved. The germline V and J ends were trimmed by 6 bases and 2 bases, with 14 bases remaining between them. Germline values: CDR1 DFQATT, CDR2 SNEGSKA (reference sequence). CDR3 length: 14 residues. The CDR3 sequence is CSARPTLRNQPQHF. The DNA of the CDR3 is TGCAGTGCCCGACCTACCCTCCGCAATCAGCCCCAGCATTTT.

This clonotype was seen only a few times. This chain joins TRBV5-1 and TRBJ1-4, with 10 bases lining up with TRBD1. J was trimmed by 8 bases and V by 0 bases; bases with no gene match: 1. This CDR3 is 14 amino acids long. Germline CDR1 is SGHRS and CDR2 is YFSETQ. CDR3: CASSLGQGAEKLFF. Written as DNA, the CDR3 is TGCGCCAGCAGCTTGGGACAGGGGGCGGAAAAACTGTTTTTT. Full variable domain (outside the CDR3, taken from reference TRBV5-1 and TRBJ1-4): KAGVTQTPRYLIKTRGQQVTLSCSPISGHRSVSWYQQTPGQGLQFLFEYFSETQRNKGNFPGRFSGRQFSNSRSEMNVSTLELGDSALYLCASSLGQGAEKLFFGSGTQLSVL.

This clonotype was recorded a few times. The chain uses TRBV21-1 and TRBJ2-2; the table calls TRBD2, which could not be checked here. TRBV21-1 is assigned pseudogene status. The CDR3 is made up of 17 amino acids. This CDR3 is CASGGSYKISDTGELFF. Written as DNA, the CDR3 is TGTGCCAGCGGCGGGAGTTATAAGATTTCTGACACCGGGGAGCTGTTTTTT.

The chain joins TRBV29-1 to TRBJ2-3, with D tentatively TRBD2 (6 bases). Trimming left V 4 bases short and J 5 bases short, with 19 bases between. CDR1 and CDR2 (germline): SQVTM, ANQGSEA. This CDR3 comprises 15 residues. The CDR3 protein is CSVANFAGRGDTQYF. The CDR3 DNA reads as TGCAGCGTTGCCAACTTTGCGGGACGGGGAGATACGCAGTATTTT.

V gene TRBV5-4 combines with J gene TRBJ2-4, with TRBD2 identical over 7 bases. This CDR3 is 14 amino acids long. V shed 0 bases and J 7 bases; nucleotides not matched to a gene: 4. CDR1 and CDR2 (germline): SGHNT, YYREEE (reference sequence). The CDR3 is CASSLAGEGNIQYF. CDR3 sequence (DNA): TGTGCCAGCAGCTTGGCGGGGGAGGGTAACATTCAGTACTTC.

The chain combines TRBV15 with TRBJ2-5; TRBD2 aligns across 7 bases. Germline assignment: CDR1 LNHNV and CDR2 YYDKDF (reference sequence). V lost 3 bases to trimming and J lost 5 bases; unmatched junction nucleotides: 18. The CDR3 has 18 amino acids. The CDR3 loop is CATSRRTGPKRGEETQYF. The CDR3 nucleotides are TGTGCCACCAGCAGGCGTACCGGGCCCAAACGGGGGGAGGAGACCCAGTACTTC. Filled out from reference TRBV15 and TRBJ2-5, the complete variable domain reads DAMVIQNPRYQVTQFGKPVTLSCSQTLNHNVMYWYQQKSSQAPKLLFHYYDKDFNNEADTPDNFQSRRPNTSFCFLDIRSPGLGDTAMYLCATSRRTGPKRGEETQYFGPGTRLLVL.

The rearrangement links TRBV12-3 or TRBV12-4 to TRBJ1-2; D ambiguous. The CDR3 covers 13 residues. The ends were cut back, 3 bases at V and 5 bases at J, with 10 bases in the middle. In DNA, the CDR3 is TGTGCCAGCAGTTTGGGAGAGGAGTATGGCTACACCTTC. Translated, it gives CASSLGEEYGYTF.

This clonotype was observed a few times. The chain carries TRBV6-2 or TRBV6-3 and TRBJ2-7; TRBD1 aligns across 8 bases. The germline CDR1 and CDR2 sequences are MNHEY and SVGEGT. The CDR3 length is 16 residues. Unmatched junction bases numbered 5, after V lost 0 bases and J lost 1 base. CDR3 DNA sequence: TGTGCCAGCAGTTACTCCCGGGACAGGAGGTCCTACGAGCAGTACTTC. Its protein product is CASSYSRDRRSYEQYF.